The T cell receptor beta chain under discussion was sequenced for a study of blood T cell repertoires in COVID-19. Germline V CDR1 and CDR2: MNHNY, SVGAGI (reference sequence). This CDR3 has 14 amino acids. Trimming pared 2 bases from V and 6 bases from J, leaving 11 bases between. Assay used: immunoSEQ multiplex PCR; TCRdb lists only in-frame clones, some missing. This repertoire shows about 20,000 clones, more than 75% found once; its top ten account for approximately 3.6%. The chain has TRBV6-6 and TRBJ1-3, with a weak D call TRBD1 (5 bases). The sequence derives from a man aged 45-65 years with active COVID-19. The sequencing sample was made of peripheral blood. The CDR3 protein is CASSYDRSSNTIYF. The DNA of the CDR3 is TGTGCCAGCAGTTACGACAGAAGCTCAAACACCATATATTTT.